This T cell receptor beta chain emerged from a study of cytomegalovirus exposure and HLA in healthy donors. Sampled while nominally healthy, donors likely had unrecorded immune exposures. PCR employed 60 Vbeta and 13 Jbeta primers. Some clones are missing from TCRdb's copy, which holds only in-frame ones; the method was immunoSEQ multiplex PCR. Altogether around 160,000 clones are present, about 80% being singletons, with the ten largest covering around 2.3%. The CDR3 is made up of 13 amino acids. The ends lost 11 bases at V and 3 bases at J; junction bases unmatched: 9. Germline V gives CDR1 MDHEN, CDR2 SYDVKM. The study, taken as a whole, reports: Cytomegalovirus status was reportedly diagnosed by the classifier with high specificity and sensitivity. It was assumed in the presence/absence analyses that sequencing depth was roughly uniform across donors. Usually a TCR sequence was rare, but some public TCRs were found in many donors.

This clone came up a few times. What it recognizes is unknown. V gene TRBV28 combines with J gene TRBJ2-7; 8 positions match TRBD2. Specimen: PBMCs. This receptor was obtained from a man aged 45-60 years in good health and CMV-seropositive. CDR3: CAAHQRGSYEQYF. The DNA for the CDR3 is TGTGCCGCCCACCAGCGGGGGAGCTACGAGCAGTACTTC.